The sequence of this TCR beta chain was determined in a study of blood T cell repertoires in COVID-19. Overall study: COVID-19 samples collected from the United States, Italy and Spain covered acute and convalescent phases.

There are 15 residues in the CDR3. Germline V lookup: CDR1 MGHRA, CDR2 YSYEKL. The V and J ends lost 2 bases and 3 bases, in that order; junction bases with no gene match: 4. Clones were sequenced by immunoSEQ multiplex PCR, and TCRdb holds only the in-frame ones, with some missing. The sample contains more than 200,000 clones, roughly 80% of which appear only once. This TCR was sampled from a man in his 60s with acute or convalescent COVID-19. The sequenced sample was peripheral blood. V gene TRBV4-1 combines with J gene TRBJ2-7, with 10 bases identical to TRBD2. CDR3 sequence (DNA): TGCGCCAGCAGCCAAACTAGCGGGGTAAGCTACGAGCAGTACTTC. The encoded protein is CASSQTSGVSYEQYF.